Each of the 25 T cell receptor beta chains below was sequenced from the same sample in a study of blood T cell repertoires in COVID-19. Only in-frame clones appear in the TCRdb table, and some are missing; sequencing was by immunoSEQ multiplex PCR. This sample has some 220,000 clones, with around 81% found just once. Sequencing was performed on peripheral blood. The receptors derive from a human donor in a cohort sampled during active COVID-19.

This clone was detected once. The same CDR3 is also encoded by other DNA sequences in this sample. This chain uses TRBV5-1 with TRBJ1-1; no firm D call. With 0 bases removed from V and 1 base from J, the gap between germline ends came to 4 bases. CDR1 SGHRS and CDR2 YFSETQ come from the germline V gene. The CDR3 sequence is 13 residues long. The CDR3 coding sequence is TGCGCCAGCAGCTTGGACAGGAACACTGAAGCTTTCTTT. Residues: CASSLDRNTEAFF. Using reference TRBV5-1 and TRBJ1-1 for the parts outside the CDR3, the full variable domain is KAGVTQTPRYLIKTRGQQVTLSCSPISGHRSVSWYQQTPGQGLQFLFEYFSETQRNKGNFPGRFSGRQFSNSRSEMNVSTLELGDSALYLCASSLDRNTEAFFGQGTRLTVV.

This chain connects TRBV5-4 to TRBJ1-1; 7 positions match TRBD1. CDR1 and CDR2 from the germline V gene are SGHNT and YYREEE (reference sequence). The CDR3 has 13 residues. With 4 bases clipped from V and 6 bases from J, the junction kept 6 bases outside the gene matches. DNA for the CDR3: TGTGCCAGCAGCCTTATGACAGGGTCTGAAGCTTTCTTT. The encoded protein is CASSLMTGSEAFF.

The V call is TRBV5-1, the J call TRBJ1-2; D is unclear. V gave up 0 bases and J gave up 4 bases, with 7 bases separating them. The CDR3 spans 13 residues. CDR1 is SGHRS and CDR2 is YFSETQ in the germline V gene. As DNA, the CDR3 is TGCGCCAGCAGCTTGGAGCCGATCTATGGCTACACCTTC. Translating gives CASSLEPIYGYTF.

The chain is built from TRBV2 and TRBJ1-5, with a weak D call TRBD1 (6 bases). CDR1 is SNHLY and CDR2 is FYNNEI in the germline V gene. The CDR3 is 15 residues long. V was clipped by 6 bases and J by 5 bases, with 17 bases between them. This CDR3 is CASRDRQDFDQPQHF. Written as DNA, the CDR3 is TGTGCCAGCAGGGATAGACAGGACTTCGATCAGCCCCAGCATTTT.

CDR3 sequence: CAISRTGGMDTIYF. CDR3 DNA sequence: TGTGCCATCAGCCGGACAGGAGGTATGGACACCATATATTTT. The rearrangement links TRBV10-3 to TRBJ1-3; TRBD1 matches 7 bases. With V trimmed by 6 bases and J by 8 bases, 10 bases remained unmatched. The germline V gene encodes CDR1 ENHRY and CDR2 SYGVKD. The CDR3 extends over 14 amino acids.

V gene TRBV19 combines with J gene TRBJ2-3; D possibly corresponds to TRBD2 (5 bases). The CDR3 is made up of 14 amino acids. Deletions cut 1 base from V and 4 bases from J, with 9 bases between. The germline CDR1 and CDR2 sequences are LNHDA and SQIVND (reference sequence). The CDR3 nucleotides are TGTGCCAGTAGTATAGCCTGGGAGTCAGATACGCAGTATTTT. Translating gives CASSIAWESDTQYF.

This clone was observed a handful of times. The J gene is TRBJ2-1, the V gene TRBV28, with 13 bases matching TRBD2. After removal of 5 bases from V and 4 bases from J, the junction contained 8 bases not matched to a gene. The V gene's germline CDR1 is MDHEN and CDR2 SYDVKM. The CDR3 runs 17 residues. In nucleotides, the CDR3 is TGTGCCAGCAGTCCGGGACTAGCGGGAAAGTTTTACAATGAGCAGTTCTTC. Translation gives CASSPGLAGKFYNEQFF.

The chain employs TRBV18 and TRBJ1-3; tentative D call: TRBD1 (6 bases). The V gene lost 3 bases and the J gene lost 3 bases, with 12 bases spanning the gap. The CDR3 runs to 15 residues. Germline CDR1 KGHSH, CDR2 LQKENI. The CDR3 sequence: CASSPNRDIGNTIYF. The DNA of the CDR3 is TGTGCCAGCTCACCGAACCGGGACATTGGAAACACCATATATTTT.

The rearrangement links TRBV6-4 to TRBJ1-2; the D gene is possibly TRBD1 (6 bases). The germline CDR1 and CDR2 sequences are MRHNA and SNTAGT. V lost 5 bases and J 2 bases, leaving 15 bases between the germline ends. The CDR3 has 15 amino acids. The CDR3 DNA reads TGTGCCAGCAGTATCGAACAGGGTGGAAACTATGGCTACACCTTC. It translates to CASSIEQGGNYGYTF.

The sample holds one count of this clone. Possible read error: a much larger clone is one base away. Other DNA sequences of this sample code for an identical CDR3. The chain couples TRBV5-1 to TRBJ2-5; the match to TRBD1 covers 7 bases. Losses at the gene ends were 1 base for V and 5 bases for J; bases not matched to a gene: 2. CDR1 and CDR2 (germline): SGHRS, YFSETQ. The CDR3 consists of 13 residues. This chain's CDR3 is CASSLTGVETQYF. The CDR3 nucleotides read TGCGCCAGCAGCTTGACAGGGGTTGAGACCCAGTACTTC.

The chain couples TRBV4-1 to TRBJ1-1; D remains unclear. V gave up 2 bases and J gave up 0 bases, with 10 bases separating them. This CDR3 has 15 residues. Germline V CDR1 and CDR2: MGHRA, YSYEKL. Here the CDR3 DNA reads TGCGCCAGCAGCCAAAAAGGCGCGGTGAACACTGAAGCTTTCTTT. Amino acid sequence: CASSQKGAVNTEAFF.

This clone was counted a single time. The chain links TRBV5-1 to TRBJ1-4; 9 bases are a match to TRBD1. The length of the CDR3 is 16 residues. Germline CDR1 SGHRS, CDR2 YFSETQ. The V gene end was trimmed by 4 bases and the J gene end by 3 bases; junction bases not matched to a gene: 7. The CDR3 loop reads CASSAHRGLANEKLFF. As DNA, the CDR3 is TGCGCCAGCAGCGCTCACAGGGGGCTAGCTAATGAAAAACTGTTTTTT.

The chain has TRBV5-1 and TRBJ2-1, with a tentative D call TRBD2 (5 bases). The CDR3 spans 15 residues. Germline-derived CDR1 and CDR2 are SGHRS and YFSETQ. Deletions cut 1 base from V and 0 bases from J, with 8 bases between. The chain's CDR3 is CASSLSRGSYNEQFF. The CDR3 DNA reads as TGCGCCAGCAGCTTGTCACGGGGCTCCTACAATGAGCAGTTCTTC.

The chain couples TRBV18 to TRBJ2-5; the D gene is possibly TRBD1 (7 bases). This CDR3 has 15 residues. The germline V gene encodes CDR1 KGHSH and CDR2 LQKENI. With 3 bases removed from V and 2 bases from J, the gap between germline ends came to 13 bases. CDR3 residues: CASSPLTGTQETQYF. As DNA, the CDR3 is TGTGCCAGCTCACCTCTGACAGGGACTCAAGAGACCCAGTACTTC.

Comment on this clone: Compared with germline, one end of the junction differs, possibly owing to a read error. Here the CDR3 DNA reads TGTGCCAGCAGCCAAGATCTGGGGGCTCAGGCGGGCTTC. This sequence encodes CASSQDLGAQAGF. J is TRBJ2-7 and V is TRBV3-1 (or the pseudogene TRBV3-2), with D maybe TRBD1 (6 bases). Germline CDR1 reads LGHDT; CDR2 reads YNNKEL (reference sequence). This CDR3 is built from 13 residues.

V is TRBV5-8 and J is TRBJ2-3; D is perhaps TRBD1 (5 bases). The CDR3 loop spans 11 amino acids. The V and J ends lost 4 bases and 11 bases respectively, with 11 bases between them. From germline, CDR1 is SGHTS and CDR2 YDEGEE. The CDR3 reads CASSPLTGQYF. The CDR3 nucleotides are TGTGCCAGCAGCCCGTTAACAGGGCAGTATTTT.

J is TRBJ1-5 and V is TRBV24-1, with D possibly being TRBD1 (5 bases). The CDR3 totals 15 residues. Trimming removed 4 bases from V and 6 bases from J, with 15 bases in between. In germline, CDR1 is KGHDR, CDR2 SFDVKD. The CDR3 is CATSDSGRGSQPQHF. The CDR3 DNA is TGTGCCACCAGTGACTCGGGCCGGGGGAGTCAGCCCCAGCATTTT.

This clone showed up many times. The rearrangement joins TRBV5-4 to TRBJ2-2, with 9 bases lining up with TRBD2. V dropped 3 bases and J dropped 6; count of bases not matched to a gene: 12. The germline V gene encodes CDR1 SGHNT and CDR2 YYREEE (reference sequence). The CDR3 has 17 residues. CDR3 region: CASSSTGSGSKAGELFF. The CDR3 region has the DNA TGTGCCAGCAGCTCCACCGGTAGCGGGAGCAAGGCCGGGGAGCTGTTTTTT.

V is TRBV7-2 and J is TRBJ2-2; D is ambiguous. Germline CDR1 reads SGHTA; CDR2 reads FQGNSA. V lost 5 bases to trimming and J lost 6 bases, with 10 bases between them. The CDR3 totals 13 residues. DNA of the CDR3: TGTGCCAGCAGCCCTTACACCTCCGGGGAGCTGTTTTTT. It encodes CASSPYTSGELFF.

This chain joins TRBV11-2 and TRBJ1-6; 10 bases match TRBD1. CDR1 and CDR2 from the germline V gene are SGHAT and FQNNGV. V dropped 5 bases and J dropped 6; count of bases not matched to a gene: 7. The CDR3 has 16 residues. CDR3 DNA: TGTGCCAGCAGCCCCCTGCGGACAGGGGGTAATTCACCCCTCCACTTT. Its translation is CASSPLRTGGNSPLHF.

The chain joins TRBV13 to TRBJ2-7; 9 bases are shared with TRBD2. The J segment lost 2 bases and the V segment lost 2 bases, leaving 4 bases of the junction unmatched. Germline V gene lookup returns CDR1 PRHDT and CDR2 FYEKMQ (reference sequence). The CDR3 loop spans 15 amino acids. The CDR3 protein is CASSLSGRPTYEQYF. As DNA, the CDR3 is TGTGCCAGCAGCTTAAGCGGGAGGCCAACCTACGAGCAGTACTTC.

This chain uses TRBV7-9 with TRBJ1-4; D is unresolved. The CDR3 extends over 13 amino acids. CDR1 and CDR2 from the germline V gene are SEHNR and FQNEAQ (reference sequence). Between the trimmed V and J ends, which lost 5 bases and 8 bases, there was a span of 12 bases. The CDR3 region is CASSPTLEEKLFF. CDR3 nucleotide sequence: TGTGCCAGCAGCCCCACCCTCGAGGAAAAACTGTTTTTT.

V and J are TRBV28 and TRBJ2-6; 7 nucleotides align to TRBD1. V was clipped by 3 bases and J by 0 bases; unmatched bases: 2. This CDR3 spans 16 amino acids. CDR1 and CDR2 from the germline V gene are MDHEN and SYDVKM. The CDR3 DNA reads as TGTGCCAGCAGTTTGGACAGGTACTCTGGGGCCAACGTCCTGACTTTC. Residues: CASSLDRYSGANVLTF.

The chain joins TRBV10-2 to TRBJ2-1; TRBD2 matches at 8 bases. Trimming at V came to 7 bases and at J to 6 bases, leaving 8 bases not matched to a gene. The CDR3 contains 14 residues. Germline CDR1 and CDR2: WSHSY and SAAADI. CDR3 sequence: CASKAAGEPNEQFF. In DNA, the CDR3 is TGCGCCAGCAAGGCAGCGGGGGAACCCAATGAGCAGTTCTTC.

The chain recombines TRBV5-1 with TRBJ2-6; 9 bases line up with TRBD1. V dropped 6 bases and J dropped 1; count of bases not matched to a gene: 14. The CDR3 has 19 amino acids. Germline assignment: CDR1 SGHRS and CDR2 YFSETQ. CDR3 in DNA: TGCGCCAGCAACTTTCCAGAGGTGGACAGGGGATCTGGGGCCAACGTCCTGACTTTC. It encodes CASNFPEVDRGSGANVLTF.